The 12 T cell receptor beta chains presented below share a single source sample, sequenced in a study of OX40 agonist ivuxolimab in advanced cancers. The data were produced by immunoSEQ multiplex PCR, yet TCRdb's version contains in-frame clones alone and is incomplete. The data show about 80,000 clones, around 86% seen once. The sample in question was CD4+ or CD8+ T cells sorted from blood, obtained in a trial of the OX40 agonist ivuxolimab. The source is an adult with an advanced solid tumor such as melanoma, head and neck, liver or kidney cancer.

The chain recombines TRBV10-3 with TRBJ2-3; 9 bases are a match to TRBD2. Germline loops: CDR1 ENHRY, CDR2 SYGVKD. CDR3 length: 19 amino acids. The ends lost 10 bases at V and 0 bases at J; junction bases unmatched: 20. CDR3 in DNA: TGTGCCACCCAGCAGGGCGGGAGGGCCGCTGGGTCTAGCACAGATACGCAGTATTTT. Translating gives CATQQGGRAAGSSTDTQYF.

J is TRBJ2-1 and V is TRBV6-5, with 10 bases lining up with TRBD2. The CDR3 spans 14 residues. Germline values: CDR1 MNHEY, CDR2 SVGAGI. The V gene end was trimmed by 5 bases and the J gene end by 4 bases; junction bases not matched to a gene: 2. CDR3 region: CASSTSGTYNEQFF. CDR3 bases: TGTGCCAGCAGTACTAGCGGGACTTACAATGAGCAGTTCTTC.

V usage is TRBV6-5 and J usage is TRBJ2-5, with D possibly called TRBD1 or TRBD2 (6 bases each). Trimming left V 6 bases short and J 0 bases short, with 11 bases between. Germline assignment: CDR1 MNHEY and CDR2 SVGAGI. CDR3 length: 14 amino acids. The CDR3 loop reads CASSRGTNQETQYF. The CDR3 coding sequence is TGTGCCAGCAGCCGCGGGACAAACCAAGAGACCCAGTACTTC.

The chain carries TRBV27 and TRBJ1-4; 10 bases match TRBD1. The germline V gene encodes CDR1 MNHEY and CDR2 SMNVEV (reference sequence). The CDR3 runs to 16 residues. V lost 5 bases, J lost 8 bases, and 11 bases stayed unmatched. The CDR3 loop reads CASSPTGGALNEKLFF. CDR3 DNA sequence: TGTGCCAGCAGTCCGACAGGGGGCGCCTTAAACGAAAAACTGTTTTTT.

The CDR3 DNA is TGTGCCACCAGCAAGGACAGGGCGATAGCCGCCGGGGAGCTGTTTTTT. It translates to CATSKDRAIAAGELFF. The rearrangement links TRBV15 to TRBJ2-2, with 8 bases matching TRBD1. Germline loops: CDR1 LNHNV, CDR2 YYDKDF (reference sequence). The CDR3 is 16 amino acids. The junction had 10 bases not matched to a gene; V was cut back by 4 bases and J by 6 bases.

The rearrangement uses TRBV5-1 and TRBJ1-2, with 8 bases identical to TRBD1. V was clipped by 4 bases and J by 1 base; unmatched bases: 6. The CDR3 has 15 amino acids. The V gene's germline CDR1 is SGHRS and CDR2 YFSETQ. The CDR3 DNA reads as TGCGCCAGCAGCCTCCAGACAGGGGTTAACTATGGCTACACCTTC. As protein: CASSLQTGVNYGYTF.

A single count supports this clone. V and J are TRBV19 and TRBJ1-2; D gene uncertain. V was trimmed by 5 bases and J by 6 bases, leaving 19 bases between them. Germline CDR1 and CDR2: LNHDA and SQIVND (reference sequence). This CDR3 is built from 15 residues. The CDR3 DNA sequence: TGTGCCAGTAGTCCAATCGGAGTTGGTCAAGATGGCTACACCTTC. Translation: CASSPIGVGQDGYTF.

V usage is TRBV6-1 and J usage is TRBJ1-1; D may be TRBD1 (6 bases). V lost 1 base and J 5 bases, leaving 11 bases between the germline ends. The CDR3 is 14 amino acids. Germline V gene data show CDR1 as MNHNS and CDR2 as SASEGT. The CDR3 region is CASSEGGARTEAFF. The CDR3 coding sequence is TGTGCCAGCAGTGAAGGGGGGGCGCGAACTGAAGCTTTCTTT.

The chain recombines TRBV7-2 with TRBJ1-6; D uncertain. CDR1 SGHTA and CDR2 FQGNSA come from the germline V gene. The V end lost 4 bases, the J end lost 6 bases, and 16 bases lay between the germline ends. There are 16 residues in the CDR3. The CDR3 nucleotides are TGTGCCAGCAGCTCCCCGGCTCGTGGGGTTAATTCACCCCTCCACTTT. Translating gives CASSSPARGVNSPLHF.

This clone occurred once. This chain links TRBV10-2 with TRBJ1-3, with 9 bases lining up with TRBD1. The germline V gene encodes CDR1 WSHSY and CDR2 SAAADI. V trimming: 6 bases; J trimming: 0 bases; junction bases outside the gene matches: 0. The CDR3 has 14 residues. The CDR3 DNA reads TGCGCCAGCAGGGACAGGGGCTCTGGAAACACCATATATTTT. Translating gives CASRDRGSGNTIYF.

The V call is TRBV5-1, the J call TRBJ1-2; D not certain. CDR1 is SGHRS, CDR2 YFSETQ, per germline. Trimming shortened V by 2 bases and J by 0 bases, and 5 bases separated the two germline ends. This CDR3 comprises 13 residues. CDR3 in DNA: TGCGCCAGCAGCTTTGAAGCTAACTATGGCTACACCTTC. It specifies CASSFEANYGYTF.

The chain links TRBV5-1 to TRBJ2-3; possible D gene TRBD1, 6 bases. CDR1 is SGHRS and CDR2 is YFSETQ in the germline V gene. With 4 bases removed from V and 1 base from J, the gap between germline ends came to 10 bases. CDR3 size: 14 residues. The DNA of the CDR3 is TGCGCCAGCAGCGAAAGACAGGGCACAGATACGCAGTATTTT. Its protein product is CASSERQGTDTQYF.